This TCR beta chain was retrieved from a study of T cells in tuberculosis. The study's findings and limits: Smaller distances to GMM-specific TCRs suggested their expansion in active tuberculosis.

Notes on this clone: Its specificity is unknown. Relative to the germline gene, one junction end is altered; a read error may explain this.

TCRdb's table, derived via immunoSEQ multiplex PCR, lists solely in-frame clones and lacks some. In the table there are about 20,000 clones, 80% to 90% of which are singletons. The sequenced sample was PBMCs. The source is a donor between 10 and 29 years old with latent tuberculosis or without tuberculosis infection.

CDR3 coding DNA: TGTGCCAGTAGCTTGGCCAGGGGTAAGACAGATACGCAGTATTTT. Protein product: CASSLARGKTDTQYF. V gene TRBV5-4 combines with J gene TRBJ2-3; maybe TRBD1 (6 bases). CDR1 and CDR2 (germline): SGHNT, YYREEE (reference sequence). This CDR3 region has 15 residues.